What follows are 5 T cell receptor beta chains derived from one specimen sequenced in a study of OX40 agonist ivuxolimab in advanced cancers. Library preparation was by the immunoSEQ multiplex PCR assay. TCRdb provides this immuneACCESS table in a form limited to in-frame rearrangements. Some clones are lacking; in checked studies, under half of them reflect an unresolved V gene, and why the rest are absent is not known. Across this sample there are fewer than 85,000 clones, with more than 70% seen only once. The ten most abundant clones make up roughly 0.72% of the sample. Sequencing used CD4+ or CD8+ T cells sorted from blood, obtained in a trial of the OX40 agonist ivuxolimab. All receptors derive from an adult with an advanced solid tumor such as melanoma, head and neck, liver or kidney cancer.

This sequence joins TRBV6-1 and TRBJ1-3; D remains unclear. CDR3 length: 12 amino acids. From germline, CDR1 is MNHNS and CDR2 SASEGT. With 7 bases removed from V and 6 bases from J, the gap between germline ends came to 10 bases. The CDR3 DNA is TGTGCCAGCACCACTAACCAAAACACCATATATTTT. It is translated as CASTTNQNTIYF.

The chain has TRBV4-1 and TRBJ1-2, with D possibly being TRBD1 (5 bases). V was cut by 4 bases and J by 4 bases, with 22 bases left in between. The CDR3 sequence is 17 residues long. CDR1 is MGHRA and CDR2 is YSYEKL in the germline V gene. CDR3: CASSPREGPGRGYGYTF. The CDR3 nucleotides are TGCGCCAGCAGCCCCCGGGAGGGGCCAGGTCGAGGCTATGGCTACACCTTC.

The chain recombines TRBV2 with TRBJ2-1; D ambiguous. Germline V gene lookup returns CDR1 SNHLY and CDR2 FYNNEI. V was trimmed by 4 bases and J by 0 bases, leaving 10 bases between them. This CDR3 has 15 amino acids. This CDR3 reads CASSGLGNSYNEQFF. In DNA form, the CDR3 reads TGTGCCAGCAGTGGGTTAGGGAACTCCTACAATGAGCAGTTCTTC.

The chain is built from TRBV6-6 and TRBJ2-7; 7 bases match TRBD1. The CDR3 is made up of 12 amino acids. Germline lookup yields CDR1 MNHNY and CDR2 SVGAGI (reference sequence). V lost 7 bases to trimming and J lost 5 bases; unmatched junction nucleotides: 5. The chain's CDR3 is CASMDRTHEQYF. The CDR3 bases are TGTGCCAGCATGGACAGGACCCACGAGCAGTACTTC.

This chain connects TRBV7-2 to TRBJ1-2, with D perhaps matching TRBD1 (5 bases). V was shortened by 2 bases and J by 4 bases, with 11 bases between the two germline ends. CDR3 length: 14 amino acids. Germline V lookup: CDR1 SGHTA, CDR2 FQGNSA. The CDR3 DNA follows: TGTGCCAGCAGCTTAATGCAGGGTGGCTATGGCTACACCTTC. Protein product: CASSLMQGGYGYTF.